The sequence of this T cell receptor (beta chain) was determined in a study of long-term antiretroviral therapy in people with HIV. Looking at the study overall: The earliest samples came from an era when ART typically awaited falling CD4 counts.

Looked up from germline, CDR1 is MDHEN and CDR2 is SYDVKM. This CDR3 has 14 amino acids. V was cut by 5 bases and J by 4 bases, with 14 bases left in between. Run at survey level, the immunoSEQ assay was version v3.0. Per-sample TRB depth target: about 35,000-55,000 T-cell genomes. The table came from immunoSEQ multiplex PCR; TCRdb's copy has only in-frame clones and leaves some out. The data contain about 23,000 clones, over 80% of them singletons. Each donor provided at least one pre-ART PBMC sample and at least two post-ART PBMC samples. The J gene is TRBJ2-5, the V gene TRBV28; possibly TRBD1 for D (6 bases). The sequencing used unsorted PBMCs, collected 0.4 years after starting antiretroviral therapy. This receptor was taken from a man aged 45 to 65 with HIV. This chain's CDR3 is CASSPQARGETQYF. CDR3 in DNA: TGTGCCAGCAGTCCGCAGGCCAGGGGAGAGACCCAGTACTTC.